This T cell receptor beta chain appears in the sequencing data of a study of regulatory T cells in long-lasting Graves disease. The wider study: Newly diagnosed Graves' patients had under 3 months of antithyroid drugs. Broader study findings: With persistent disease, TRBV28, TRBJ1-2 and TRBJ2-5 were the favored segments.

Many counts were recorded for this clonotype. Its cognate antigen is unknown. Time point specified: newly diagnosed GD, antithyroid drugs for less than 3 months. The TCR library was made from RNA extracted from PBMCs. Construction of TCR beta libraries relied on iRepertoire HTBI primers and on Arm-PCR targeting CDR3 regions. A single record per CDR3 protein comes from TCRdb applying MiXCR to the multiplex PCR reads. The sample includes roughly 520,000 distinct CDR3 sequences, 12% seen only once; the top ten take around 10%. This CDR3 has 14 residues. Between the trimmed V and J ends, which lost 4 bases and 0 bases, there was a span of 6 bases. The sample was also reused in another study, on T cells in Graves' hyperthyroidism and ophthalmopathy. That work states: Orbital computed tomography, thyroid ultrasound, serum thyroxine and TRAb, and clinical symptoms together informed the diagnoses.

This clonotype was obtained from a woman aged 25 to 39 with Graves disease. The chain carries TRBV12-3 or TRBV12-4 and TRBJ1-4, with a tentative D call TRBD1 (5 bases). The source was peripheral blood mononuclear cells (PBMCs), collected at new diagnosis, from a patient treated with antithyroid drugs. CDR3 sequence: CASSWGATNEKLFF. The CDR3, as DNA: TGTGCCAGCAGTTGGGGGGCAACTAATGAAAAACTGTTTTTT.